The text below deals with one TCR beta chain. The entry originates in a study of OX40 agonist ivuxolimab in advanced cancers. Whole-study context: Previous treatment with anti-PD-1, anti-PD-L1 or anti-CTLA-4 therapy was allowed; roughly 40% had received some.

The assay was immunoSEQ multiplex PCR, and TCRdb's table has in-frame clones only and misses some. This table has roughly 61,000 clones, 88% appearing once. The CDR3 is made up of 15 amino acids. V was clipped by 5 bases and J by 0 bases, with 13 bases between them. Germline V CDR1 and CDR2: SGHTA, FQGNSA. The J gene is TRBJ1-1, the V gene TRBV7-2; the D gene is possibly TRBD1 (6 bases). Specimen: CD4+ or CD8+ T cells sorted from blood, collected in a trial of the OX40 agonist ivuxolimab. This receptor was obtained from an adult with an advanced solid tumor such as melanoma, head and neck, liver or kidney cancer. The CDR3 sequence is CASSARGGLNTEAFF. CDR3 coding DNA: TGTGCCAGCAGCGCAAGAGGGGGGTTGAACACTGAAGCTTTCTTT.